This T cell receptor (beta chain) was obtained from a study of spatial heterogeneity in lung cancer. Details on this clonotype: Its antigen is unidentified. A read error may be the cause here, since a much bigger clone is one base away.

Time point specified: sample taken at primary tumor resection. Unsorted samples of tumor, nontumor lung or frozen PBMC had their whole RNA sequenced. General study findings and limits: Tumor TCRs that were ubiquitous and expanded showed up in blood more at resection than follow-up.

Germline values: CDR1 SGHDT, CDR2 YYEEEE. There are 15 residues in the CDR3. A distinct unique molecular identifier was carried by each TCR cDNA molecule. From the 5' RACE reads, TCRdb called clonotypes with MiXCR, one entry per CDR3 protein. The table has 6,000 to 8,500 distinct CDR3 sequences, 6.5% to 9.5% seen once. The chain combines TRBV5-6 with TRBJ1-1; TRBD1 agrees at 7 bases. This TCR came from a male donor with early-stage non-small cell lung cancer. The input for sequencing was PBMCs, taken at surgery. This chain's CDR3 is CASSLLDRLNTEASF. DNA of the CDR3: TGTGCCAGCAGCTTACTGGACAGGCTGAACACTGAAGCTTCCTTT.